This paragraph reports one T cell receptor beta chain. Its cognate antigen is unknown. These data originate in a study of T cell responses to AZD1222 COVID-19 vaccine. Study-level findings and limits: Donor demographics were predominantly white British with a female majority; clonal diversity may be underestimated. Every sample of the repertoires postdated the peak T cell response. Per reports, nearly half of all spike-specific TCRs target regions that are unmutated in variants.

Sequenced by immunoSEQ multiplex PCR; TCRdb stores in-frame clones only, minus some. The sample has around 170,000 clones; approximately 91% are singletons. The sequencing here drew on peripheral blood, taken on day 0 of AZD1222 vaccination. The TCR originated in an adult in good health.

CDR3 amino acids: CASSSAGGETQYF. The CDR3 coding sequence is TGTGCCAGCAGTTCAGCAGGGGGAGAGACCCAGTACTTC. The J gene is TRBJ2-5, the V gene TRBV12-3 or TRBV12-4; 7 nucleotides agree with TRBD1. V lost 4 bases, J lost 4 bases, and 3 bases stayed unmatched. This CDR3 region has 13 residues.